This T cell receptor (beta chain) appears in the sequencing data of a study of T cell responses to AZD1222 COVID-19 vaccine (dated by TCRdb to about 2021). Regarding the complete study: A total of 230 to 250 trial participants underwent TCR sequencing, of whom some 210 received two doses of AZD1222 and some 25 received two doses of the MenACWY control vaccine. Enrollment into the trials was organized by age into subgroups of 18-55, 56-69 and 70-plus years, and those subgroups contained roughly 150, 30 and 60 TCR-sequenced participants, respectively.

Deletion took 1 base off V and 2 bases off J, with a span of 9 bases between the germline ends. Reading from cysteine to phenylalanine, the CDR3 counts 14 amino acids. Only the CDR3 region is kept as DNA, spanning 42 bases read in frame from base 1. The germline V gene gives CDR1 as SGHRS and CDR2 as YFSETQ. The CDR3 regions of human TCRbeta chains were analyzed by immunosequencing. Per the original workflow: Repertoire TCRs were matched against a reference library of SARS-CoV-2-specific TCRs generated with the MIRA antigen-specificity platform. Breadth meant the fraction of unique TCRs that were SARS-CoV-2-associated, whereas depth meant the fraction of total T cells that were SARS-CoV-2-associated. Using the MIRA data, each spike-specific TCR was assigned both to the spike region to which the TCR was reactive and to a CD4 or CD8 class. Log10-transformed breadth and depth values were compared by one-way ANOVA with Sidak's multiple comparisons tests. Sourced from immuneACCESS, this table was stored by TCRdb with only in-frame sequences that have V and J called. A share of the clones is absent; for the studies checked, an unresolved V gene accounts for under half, and the remainder has no known explanation. From that table come the V and J calls and clone size; the DNA was used to work out D and trimming. The sample records roughly 100,000 clones, less than 95% of which are singletons. The ten largest clones represent roughly 8% of the sample.

Reading the label with the study, this specimen's time point is: about 28 days (+/-7) after the second vaccine dose. Because spike-specific TCR depth and breadth did not differ between the two schedules, AZD1222 recipients who got a second dose at roughly 4 weeks were pooled with those who got a second dose at roughly 12 weeks. Vaccinee samples came from UK trials COV001 and COV002, including a single-blind randomized controlled phase 2/3 trial of AZD1222 (ChAdOx1 nCoV-19) in healthy adults. Trial participant PBMC samples were collected at day 0 and day 28 after the second dose for TCRbeta chain sequencing. Comments on this clone: The specificity of this receptor is unknown. No quality values exist for individual bases; no much larger clone is one base distant.

Overall study outcomes, separate from this receptor: In the small 56-69-year group, the increase in depth fell short of significance, most likely because of low power. Conclusions about previously exposed vaccinees are limited because only a handful of AZD1222 recipients were SARS-CoV-2 seropositive at baseline. Because no day 14 peak-response samples were available, repertoires were characterized only after the peak T cell response. Participants were mostly white British and included more females than males, and it was suggested by the authors that clonal diversity may have been underestimated. The whole spike protein was spanned by vaccine-associated CD4 TCRs, and dominant responses were seen in regions 160-218 and 743-854. Spike-specific TCR breadth and depth rose significantly after two AZD1222 doses compared with day 0 and with MenACWY recipients. Epitopes outside the regions mutated in the B.1.351 and B.1.1.7 variants were reportedly recognized by nearly half of the unique spike-specific TCRs.

Sequencing was performed on peripheral blood, taken 28 days after the second AZD1222 dose. The chain is encoded by TRBV5-1 joined to TRBJ2-5, with the D gene not confidently named. The receptor's source is an adult who received the AZD1222 COVID-19 vaccine. The CDR3 corresponds to CASSLLQSQETQYF. The sequenced DNA is TGCGCCAGCAGCTTGTTACAGTCTCAAGAGACCCAGTACTTC. Outside the CDR3, residues come from the reference TRBV5-1 and TRBJ2-5 proteins, so the full variable domain is: KAGVTQTPRYLIKTRGQQVTLSCSPISGHRSVSWYQQTPGQGLQFLFEYFSETQRNKGNFPGRFSGRQFSNSRSEMNVSTLELGDSALYLCASSLLQSQETQYFGPGTRLLVL.